This T cell receptor beta chain is drawn from a study of T cell responses to AZD1222 COVID-19 vaccine. Study outcomes and limitations: Without day 14 samples, only post-peak T cell repertoires were studied.

Data came from immunoSEQ multiplex PCR; TCRdb stores just in-frame clones and leaves some out. The data contain 120,000 or so clones, roughly nine tenths of them singletons. A word on this clone: The antigen is not known.

Germline V gives CDR1 SGHNT, CDR2 YYREEE (reference sequence). The CDR3 is made up of 16 amino acids. V gave up 4 bases and J gave up 1 base; unmatched junction bases: 11. Specimen: peripheral blood, collected on day 0 of AZD1222 vaccination. The chain couples TRBV5-4 to TRBJ2-7, with 7 bases aligning to TRBD2. The origin of this receptor is an adult in good health. Written as DNA, the CDR3 is TGTGCCAGCAGCCGGGCCGGGGGGATAGAATCCTACGAGCAGTACTTC. This translates into CASSRAGGIESYEQYF.